Following are 9 T cell receptor beta chains from one sample sequenced in a study of blood T cell repertoires in COVID-19. Profiling relied on immunoSEQ multiplex PCR, and the TCRdb table lists in-frame clones only, not all of them. The sample lists 230,000 or so clones; around 86% were seen once. Sequenced sample: PBMCs or T cells enriched from blood (not recorded which). The receptor set was obtained from a woman aged 35 to 49 with acute COVID-19.

The rearrangement links TRBV7-3 to TRBJ1-1; no definite D call. Looked up from germline, CDR1 is SGHTA and CDR2 is FQGTGA. V lost 0 bases and J lost 0, with 8 bases in between. The CDR3 length is 15 residues. The CDR3 reads CASSLTVRLNTEAFF. As DNA, the CDR3 is TGTGCCAGCAGCTTAACCGTCAGATTGAACACTGAAGCTTTCTTT.

V and J are TRBV5-1 and TRBJ1-1; maybe TRBD1 (6 bases). Trimming stripped 1 base from V and 5 bases from J, with 12 bases between. The CDR3 spans 14 residues. The germline CDR1 and CDR2 sequences are SGHRS and YFSETQ. CDR3 nucleotides: TGCGCCAGCAGCTTGAGGGACCAGGGGACTGAAGCTTTCTTT. It is translated as CASSLRDQGTEAFF.

The V gene is TRBV3-1 (or the pseudogene TRBV3-2), the J gene TRBJ1-2, with TRBD1 matching over 9 bases. After removal of 3 bases from V and 7 bases from J, the junction contained 6 bases not matched to a gene. CDR3 length: 14 amino acids. The germline CDR1 and CDR2 sequences are LGHDT and YNNKEL (reference sequence). The CDR3 loop reads CASSQPGTGSGYTF. CDR3 nucleotide sequence: TGTGCCAGCAGCCAGCCCGGGACAGGGAGTGGCTACACCTTC.

J is TRBJ1-1 and V is TRBV6-5; 7 bases map to TRBD1. Germline loops: CDR1 MNHEY, CDR2 SVGAGI. J lost 7 bases, V lost 6 bases, and 5 bases had no gene match. CDR3 length: 12 residues. CDR3 residues: CASSHRTGEAFF. The CDR3 nucleotides read TGTGCCAGCAGCCATCGGACAGGTGAAGCTTTCTTT.

The V call is TRBV9, the J call TRBJ2-1, with TRBD2 matching over 8 bases. Trimming took 4 bases from V and 7 from J; bases not matched to a gene: 13. The germline CDR1 and CDR2 sequences are SGDLS and YYNGEE. The CDR3 extends over 16 amino acids. The CDR3, as DNA: TGTGCCAGCAGCACCCCTTTAGCGGGGACATTTAATGAGCAGTTCTTC. Translated, it gives CASSTPLAGTFNEQFF.

The CDR3 protein is CSVDLIDRAGYGYTF. DNA of the CDR3: TGCAGCGTTGACCTTATAGACAGGGCGGGCTATGGCTACACCTTC. J is TRBJ1-2 and V is TRBV29-1; 7 bases fit TRBD1. V was pared by 3 bases and J by 4 bases, with 11 bases of the junction left unmatched. This CDR3 contains 15 residues. Per the germline V gene, CDR1 is SQVTM and CDR2 is ANQGSEA.

The genes are TRBV4-2 and TRBJ1-2; maybe TRBD1 (5 bases). The germline V gene has CDR1 LGHNA and CDR2 YNFKEQ. This CDR3 has 13 residues. Between the trimmed V and J ends, which lost 0 bases and 5 bases, there was a span of 7 bases. CDR3 residues: CASSQDSGYGYTF. The CDR3 nucleotides are TGTGCCAGCAGCCAAGATTCAGGGTATGGCTACACCTTC.

The chain joins TRBV5-1 to TRBJ2-5; possibly TRBD2 for D (5 bases). Germline CDR1 and CDR2: SGHRS and YFSETQ. CDR3 length: 15 residues. The V and J ends lost 5 bases and 2 bases respectively, with 16 bases between them. The CDR3 spells CASSFRRTEQETQYF. As DNA, the CDR3 is TGCGCCAGCAGTTTTCGTCGGACTGAGCAAGAGACCCAGTACTTC.

This chain joins TRBV19 and TRBJ2-3, with D tentatively TRBD2 (6 bases). V lost 10 bases and J 0 bases, leaving 11 bases between the germline ends. The CDR3 extends over 13 amino acids. Germline lookup yields CDR1 LNHDA and CDR2 SQIVND (reference sequence). CDR3 nucleotide sequence: TGTGCCACCAGAACTAGCAGCACAGATACGCAGTATTTT. The encoded protein is CATRTSSTDTQYF.